This note documents a single T cell receptor beta chain sequence. Its matching antigen is unknown. V lost 5 bases and J 6 bases, leaving 17 bases between the germline ends. The CDR3 runs to 14 residues. Germline V CDR1 and CDR2: MDHEN, SYDVKM. This specimen comes from a study of TIL therapy for anti-PD-1-resistant metastatic lung cancer. The overall study: Tumors carried a median 1.5 non-synonymous mutations per megabase.

Regarding time point: pre-treatment sample, taken before nivolumab and TIL therapy. Adults with stage 4 NSCLC were enrolled in a phase I trial. The libraries were made with immunoSEQ v3. Using immunoSEQ multiplex PCR, the repertoire was profiled, and TCRdb retains in-frame clones only, with some absent. The repertoire includes about 47,000 clones, around 86% of them detected once, and 5% sits in the top ten. Notes on the study in general: This highly selected cohort may not generalize to typical lung cancer patients.

This chain joins TRBV28 and TRBJ2-7, with D possibly being TRBD1 or TRBD2 (7 bases each). Sequencing used blood, obtained at baseline. The sequence came from a person aged 25-79 years with non-small cell lung cancer. CDR3 sequence (DNA): TGTGCCAGCAGTGGCAGGGGGGGATGGAGCGAGCAGTACTTC. Its translation: CASSGRGGWSEQYF.